This TCR beta chain emerged from a study of T cell repertoires in cytomegalovirus infection. Via MiXCR, TCRdb re-called the reads, giving one row per CDR3 protein. This sample has about 360,000 distinct CDR3 sequences, with approximately 18% found just once. The CDR3 totals 14 residues. Per germline, CDR1 DFQATT and CDR2 SNEGSKA (reference sequence). Trimming took 0 bases from V and 2 from J, leaving 11 bases between them. This clonotype turned up a few times. Its antigen remains unknown. Broader study findings: The cumulative frequency of public TCR beta families identified carriers of CMV plus the relevant HLA.

This receptor was taken from a human donor in good health (CMV status not recorded). Some clones in this sample may be carry-over from other donors' samples. This chain links TRBV20-1 with TRBJ2-7; maybe TRBD2 (6 bases). Sequenced sample: PBMCs. This CDR3 reads CSARDYGLPYEQYF. The CDR3 nucleotides read TGCAGTGCTAGAGATTACGGACTACCCTACGAGCAGTACTTC.